The 2 T cell receptor beta chains below were found in one sample sequenced in a study of T-cell memory formation after mild COVID-19 (dated by TCRdb to about 2021). The library was produced with 5' RACE. The run used an Illumina NovaSeq 6000. Using fastp trimming at Q25 and MiXCR clonotype assembly, TCRdb reanalyzed the public sequencing data and kept in-frame beta chains. Under each unique CDR3 protein, matching rows form one entry showing the most common genes and DNA. The sample has tens of thousands of distinct CDR3 sequences on record, about 15% of them singletons. The ten largest clones represent roughly two fifths of the sample. Sequenced sample: PBMCs or a T cell subset sorted from them (not recorded which). The receptors originated from a man younger than 35 who had mild COVID-19 (a few samples of this study predate the infection). The sample titles of this study are shuffled in the database, so cell type and time point are left out; the donor was told from shared clones.

This clonotype was found a few times. The chain employs TRBV4-1 and TRBJ1-1; a possible D gene is TRBD1 (6 bases). This CDR3 has 13 amino acids. Germline CDR1 MGHRA, CDR2 YSYEKL. The V and J ends lost 5 bases and 5 bases respectively, with 12 bases between them. CDR3 sequence: CASSLLGGTEAFF. The CDR3 DNA sequence: TGCGCCAGCAGCTTGCTAGGGGGGACTGAAGCTTTCTTT.

This clonotype occurred a few times. The V call is TRBV7-3, the J call TRBJ1-1, with D hard to call. This CDR3 has 14 amino acids. Germline-derived CDR1 and CDR2 are SGHTA and FQGTGA. V lost 5 bases and J 1 base, leaving 11 bases between the germline ends. Written as DNA, the CDR3 is TGTGCCAGCAGCCCTTCGGTGGAGAACACTGAAGCTTTCTTT. Amino acid sequence: CASSPSVENTEAFF.